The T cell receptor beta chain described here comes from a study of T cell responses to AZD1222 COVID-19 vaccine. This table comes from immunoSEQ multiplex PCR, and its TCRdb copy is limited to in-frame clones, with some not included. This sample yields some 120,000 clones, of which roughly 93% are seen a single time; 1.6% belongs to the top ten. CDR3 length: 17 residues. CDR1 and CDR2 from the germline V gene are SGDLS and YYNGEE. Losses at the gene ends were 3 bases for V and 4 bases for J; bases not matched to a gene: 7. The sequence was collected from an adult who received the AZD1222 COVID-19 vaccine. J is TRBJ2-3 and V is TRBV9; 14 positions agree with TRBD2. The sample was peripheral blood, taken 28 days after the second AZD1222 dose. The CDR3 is CASSAGLAGAGPDTQYF. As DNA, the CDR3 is TGTGCCAGCAGCGCGGGACTAGCGGGAGCCGGGCCAGATACGCAGTATTTT.